This T cell receptor beta chain stems from a study of T cell responses to AZD1222 COVID-19 vaccine. The CDR3 is made up of 15 amino acids. V was pared by 1 base and J by 5 bases, with 14 bases between. CDR1 and CDR2 (germline): SGHVS, FQNEAQ. This clone has only one observation. Profiled with immunoSEQ multiplex PCR; TCRdb holds only in-frame clones, not every one. The table has 150,000 or so clones, 92% seen once. The chain has TRBV7-8 and TRBJ2-5; tentatively, D is TRBD1 (5 bases). The origin of this receptor is an adult in good health. The specimen comprised peripheral blood, sampled on day 0 of AZD1222 vaccination. CDR3 in DNA: TGTGCCAGCAGCTTAGGGGCAGGGTTGAAGGAGACCCAGTACTTC. The encoded protein is CASSLGAGLKETQYF.